This entry describes one TCR beta chain. No antigen is known for it. V was pared by 2 bases and J by 4 bases, with 17 bases between. CDR1 is SEHNR and CDR2 is FQNEAQ in the germline V gene (reference sequence). The CDR3 length is 16 residues. These data originate in a study of T-cell memory formation after mild COVID-19. 5'RACE primed from the constant segment yielded TCR alpha and TCR beta cDNA libraries bearing sample barcodes and UMIs. MiXCR was run by TCRdb on the 5' RACE reads, yielding one entry per CDR3 protein. This sample has 360,000 or so distinct CDR3 sequences, with under 30% found just once. Findings and limits, study-wide: Shrinking CD4+ clones resided mostly in CM and EM, and CD8+ ones in EMRA.

The source is an adult woman who had mild COVID-19 (a few samples of this study predate the infection). Cell type and time point are not known. V usage is TRBV7-9 and J usage is TRBJ2-5; tentatively, D is TRBD2 (5 bases). Input material: PBMCs or a T cell subset sorted from them (not recorded which). CDR3 in amino acids: CASSLRTSGYLETQYF. The CDR3 DNA reads TGTGCCAGCAGCTTACGCACCAGCGGCTATCTAGAGACCCAGTACTTC.